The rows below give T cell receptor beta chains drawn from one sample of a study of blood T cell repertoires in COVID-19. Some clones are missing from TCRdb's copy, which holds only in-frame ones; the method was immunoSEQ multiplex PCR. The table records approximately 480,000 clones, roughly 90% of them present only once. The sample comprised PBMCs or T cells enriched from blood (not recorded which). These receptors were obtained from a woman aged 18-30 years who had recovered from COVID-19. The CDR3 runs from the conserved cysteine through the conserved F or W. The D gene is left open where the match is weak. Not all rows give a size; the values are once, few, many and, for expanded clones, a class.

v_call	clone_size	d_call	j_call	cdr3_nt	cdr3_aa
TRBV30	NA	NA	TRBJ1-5	TGTGCCTGGAGTATGGGGGGGGAACGGGTTCAGCCCCAGCATTTT	CAWSMGGERVQPQHF
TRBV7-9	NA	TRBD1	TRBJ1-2	TGTGCCAGCAGCTTATCGGACAGGGTGGACTATGGCTACACCTTC	CASSLSDRVDYGYTF
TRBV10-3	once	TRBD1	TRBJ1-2	TGTGCCGTCGACCGGACAGGGGGTGGCTACACCTTC	CAVDRTGGGYTF
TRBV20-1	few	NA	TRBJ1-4	TGCAGTGCTAGAAACGGTCAAAAACTGTTTTTT	CSARNGQKLFF
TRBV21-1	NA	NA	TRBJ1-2	TGTGCCAGCACAATCCCAGCTAACTATGGCTACACCTTC	CASTIPANYGYTF
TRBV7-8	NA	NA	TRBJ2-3	TGTGCCAGCAGCTCGATGACAGGCGAGGAGATCGATACGCAGTATTTT	CASSSMTGEEIDTQYF
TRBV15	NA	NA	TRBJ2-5	TGTGCCACCAGCAGAGACAGGGAAGAGACCCAGTACTTC	CATSRDREETQYF
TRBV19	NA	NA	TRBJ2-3	TGTGCCAGTAGATCTAGCACAGATACGCAGTATTTT	CASRSSTDTQYF
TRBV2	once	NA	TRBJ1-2	TGTGCCAGCAGTGAAAAGGACAGCTATGGCTACACCTTC	CASSEKDSYGYTF
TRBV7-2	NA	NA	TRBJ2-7	TGTGCCAGCAGCTTAGTGGTGAGGGGGTACGAGCAGTACTTC	CASSLVVRGYEQYF
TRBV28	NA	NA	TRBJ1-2	TGTGCCAGCAGTTTACAGGCAGTCGTAGGGGATGGCTATGGCTACACCTTC	CASSLQAVVGDGYGYTF